Reported below is one T cell receptor beta chain. This table comes from immunoSEQ multiplex PCR, and its TCRdb copy is limited to in-frame clones, with some not included. The sample holds some 2.1 million clones, 85% to 95% seen once. The data stem from a study of shared clonotypes between healthy human individuals. V was pared by 6 bases and J by 1 base, with 2 bases of the junction left unmatched. CDR3 length: 14 residues. The germline V gene has CDR1 ENHRY and CDR2 SYGVKD. The chain couples TRBV10-3 to TRBJ1-2; 10 bases line up with TRBD1. Sequenced sample: naive CD4+ T cells sorted from blood. Indicated subset: CD45RA+ positively selected. The sequence derives from a man aged 18 to 30 in good health. The CDR3 nucleotides read TGTGCCATCAGAGGGACAGGGGATAACTATGGCTACACCTTC. The encoded protein is CAIRGTGDNYGYTF.